This T cell receptor (beta chain) is drawn from a study of blood T cell repertoires in COVID-19. Sequencing was performed with immunoSEQ multiplex PCR; in TCRdb, only in-frame clones are kept and a portion is missing. Of tens of thousands of clones listed, over 75% are singletons. With V trimmed by 4 bases and J by 2 bases, 6 bases remained unmatched. The germline gives CDR1 ENHRY, CDR2 SYGVKD. The CDR3 consists of 16 residues. The genes are TRBV10-3 and TRBJ2-7; the match to TRBD2 covers 12 bases. The receptor comes from a man in his 60s with active COVID-19. Sequenced input: peripheral blood. CDR3 DNA: TGTGCCATCAGTGGTGGGACTAGCGGGCGCCCCTACGAGCAGTACTTC. Translating gives CAISGGTSGRPYEQYF.